This T cell receptor beta chain was obtained from a study of beta chain features in type 1 diabetes. Every isolated RNA sample was fully reverse transcribed, so sequencing captured expressed TCRB transcripts. The assay was immunoSEQ multiplex PCR, and TCRdb's table has in-frame clones only and misses some. The sample contains 500,000 to 700,000 clones, 15% of which appear only once. Germline V gene lookup returns CDR1 SEHNR and CDR2 FQNEAQ (reference sequence). The V end lost 8 bases, the J end lost 0 bases, and 10 bases lay between the germline ends. This CDR3 comprises 13 residues. This clone was recorded a few times.

The clonotype comes from a man younger than 35 in good health. The V and J genes are TRBV7-9 and TRBJ1-1, with no clear D. The sequenced material came from naive CD4+ T cells from blood. The DNA for the CDR3 is TGTGCCAGCCGGGCGGCGATGAACACTGAAGCTTTCTTT. This codes for CASRAAMNTEAFF.